The 13 T cell receptor beta chains given below trace back to one sample, sequenced in a study of blood T cell repertoires in COVID-19. Method: immunoSEQ multiplex PCR; TCRdb's copy keeps in-frame clones and lacks some. The sample lists roughly 150,000 clones, about 85% occurring once. The material sequenced was PBMCs or T cells enriched from blood (not recorded which). The receptors stem from a woman aged 40-49 years with acute COVID-19.

The chain links TRBV25-1 to TRBJ2-2, with D possibly matching TRBD1 (5 bases). Per the germline V gene, CDR1 is MGHDK and CDR2 is SYGVNS. Trimming took off 1 base at V and 3 bases at J, with 6 bases between the two ends. CDR3 size: 14 residues. Here the CDR3 DNA reads TGTGCCAGCAGTGAATCCAGGGACACCGGGGAGCTGTTTTTT. Translation: CASSESRDTGELFF.

The V call is TRBV10-3, the J call TRBJ1-5; tentative D call: TRBD1 (6 bases). The V gene lost 5 bases and the J gene lost 3 bases, with 11 bases spanning the gap. Germline assignment: CDR1 ENHRY and CDR2 SYGVKD. This CDR3 comprises 14 residues. The CDR3 DNA follows: TGTGCCATCAGTCAGGGGACGGTCAATCAGCCCCAGCATTTT. Its translation: CAISQGTVNQPQHF.

J is TRBJ1-1 and V is TRBV18; D unresolved. The CDR3 has 14 residues. V lost 0 bases and J 4 bases, leaving 9 bases between the germline ends. The germline V gene has CDR1 KGHSH and CDR2 LQKENI. The CDR3 loop is CASSPPSRVTEAFF. In nucleotides, the CDR3 is TGTGCCAGCTCACCACCGTCGAGGGTCACTGAAGCTTTCTTT.

The rearrangement uses TRBV7-2 and TRBJ1-4; D may be TRBD1 (6 bases). The CDR3 runs 16 residues. With 5 bases removed from V and 3 bases from J, the gap between germline ends came to 16 bases. Germline loops: CDR1 SGHTA, CDR2 FQGNSA. For the CDR3, the DNA is TGTGCCAGCAGCCCTGGGACACGAACATCTAATGAAAAACTGTTTTTT. This translates into CASSPGTRTSNEKLFF.

The chain uses TRBV7-8 and TRBJ2-5; TRBD1 matches 9 bases. The V segment lost 5 bases and the J segment 5 bases; nucleotides outside the gene matches: 6. The CDR3 loop spans 14 amino acids. CDR1 and CDR2 (germline): SGHVS, FQNEAQ. The DNA for the CDR3 is TGTGCCAGCAGCGAAACAGGGGGCCCGGAGACCCAGTACTTC. This codes for CASSETGGPETQYF.

Written as DNA, the CDR3 is TGTGCCAGCTCACCGGGGACTATCTATCAGCAGTACGTC. It codes for CASSPGTIYQQYV. This chain connects TRBV18 to TRBJ2-7, with TRBD2 matching over 7 bases. This CDR3 has 13 amino acids. Losses at the gene ends were 3 bases for V and 8 bases for J; bases not matched to a gene: 7. The germline gives CDR1 KGHSH, CDR2 LQKENI.

The rearrangement links TRBV7-9 to TRBJ2-3; D is perhaps TRBD2 (6 bases). There are 15 residues in the CDR3. Germline lookup yields CDR1 SEHNR and CDR2 FQNEAQ (reference sequence). Trimming pared 3 bases from V and 4 bases from J, leaving 14 bases between. DNA of the CDR3: TGTGCCAGCAGCTTGCGGGGCTTCATCGCAGATACGCAGTATTTT. Amino acids: CASSLRGFIADTQYF.

Only a few counts were recorded for this clone. The chain carries TRBV7-2 and TRBJ2-7, with D possibly TRBD2 on 6 matching bases. V was shortened by 0 bases and J by 4 bases, with 13 bases between the two germline ends. Germline V lookup: CDR1 SGHTA, CDR2 FQGNSA. This CDR3 is built from 15 residues. This chain's CDR3 is CASSLASGKEYEQYV. For the CDR3, the DNA is TGTGCCAGCAGCTTAGCTAGCGGAAAAGAGTACGAGCAGTACGTC.

The rearrangement joins TRBV27 to TRBJ2-3, with 11 nucleotides matching TRBD1. This CDR3 spans 15 amino acids. The J segment lost 1 base and the V segment lost 9 bases, leaving 6 bases of the junction unmatched. The V gene's germline CDR1 is MNHEY and CDR2 SMNVEV (reference sequence). The DNA for the CDR3 is TGTGCCAGTCGGACAGGGGGCTTGGGCACAGATACGCAGTATTTT. Its translation is CASRTGGLGTDTQYF.

This sequence joins TRBV3-1 (or the pseudogene TRBV3-2) and TRBJ1-5, with D maybe TRBD1 (6 bases). CDR1 and CDR2 (germline): LGHDT, YNNKEL (reference sequence). V was cut by 5 bases and J by 4 bases, with 12 bases left in between. This CDR3 is 14 amino acids long. CDR3 sequence (DNA): TGTGCCAGCAGCTCCGGGACAAGTAATCAGCCCCAGCATTTT. This encodes CASSSGTSNQPQHF.

This clone was seen a handful of times. The gene calls are TRBV10-3 and TRBJ1-3; TRBD1 matches at 10 bases. The junction had 9 bases not matched to a gene; V was cut back by 6 bases and J by 4 bases. The germline gives CDR1 ENHRY, CDR2 SYGVKD. This CDR3 region has 16 residues. CDR3 bases: TGTGCCATCAGCGGGCAAGGGACAGGGGCAGGAAACACCATATATTTT. It is translated as CAISGQGTGAGNTIYF.

V usage is TRBV6-5 and J usage is TRBJ1-1; D may be TRBD1 (5 bases). The germline CDR1 and CDR2 sequences are MNHEY and SVGAGI. V shed 8 bases and J shed 5 bases, with 18 bases lying between them. The CDR3 loop spans 14 amino acids. The CDR3 loop reads CASANRGGRTEAFF. The CDR3 nucleotides are TGTGCCAGCGCTAATAGGGGAGGTAGGACTGAAGCTTTCTTT.

This chain joins TRBV9 and TRBJ2-1, with TRBD2 as a possible D gene (6 bases). This CDR3 has 15 amino acids. Trimming cost V 4 bases and J 2 bases, with 13 bases left between them. Germline CDR1 SGDLS, CDR2 YYNGEE. The CDR3 coding sequence is TGTGCCAGCAGCCTCGGGAGCTCGCCCTACAATGAGCAGTTCTTC. Translation: CASSLGSSPYNEQFF.